Listed here are 32 T cell receptor beta chains from one sample, sequenced in a study of T cell responses to AZD1222 COVID-19 vaccine. Libraries were prepared by immunoSEQ multiplex PCR; TCRdb keeps only in-frame clonotypes and omits some of them. The data contain approximately 190,000 clones, about 94% of them singletons. The specimen comprised peripheral blood, sampled on day 0 of AZD1222 vaccination. The receptor source for this set is an adult in good health.

A single count supports this clone. The rearrangement joins TRBV11-2 to TRBJ1-1; D is ambiguous. The CDR3 runs 16 residues. Germline CDR1 is SGHAT and CDR2 is FQNNGV. V was cut by 1 base and J by 1 base, with 13 bases left in between. The CDR3 protein is CASSLATGYSNTEAFF. CDR3 nucleotide sequence: TGTGCCAGCAGCTTAGCCACGGGCTACTCGAACACTGAAGCTTTCTTT.

V usage is TRBV7-6 and J usage is TRBJ2-1; 9 bases agree with TRBD2. This CDR3 comprises 17 residues. Germline values: CDR1 SGHVS, CDR2 FNYEAQ. J was trimmed by 0 bases and V by 4 bases; bases with no gene match: 7. Here the CDR3 DNA reads TGTGCCAGCAGCTACCTCCGGGGACTAGCCTCCTACAATGAGCAGTTCTTC. Translated, it gives CASSYLRGLASYNEQFF.

The chain uses TRBV9 and TRBJ2-2; D may be TRBD1 or TRBD2 (6 bases each). CDR1 and CDR2 (germline): SGDLS, YYNGEE. With 4 bases removed from V and 4 bases from J, the gap between germline ends came to 26 bases. The CDR3 loop spans 19 amino acids. CDR3 protein: CASSLTPLSGGGTTGELFF. The CDR3 DNA reads TGTGCCAGCAGCCTCACGCCATTAAGCGGAGGGGGTACCACCGGGGAGCTGTTTTTT.

The chain couples TRBV27 to TRBJ2-2, with 8 bases matching TRBD1. Trimming removed 4 bases from V and 1 base from J; junction bases left unmatched: 2. The CDR3 is 15 amino acids. Germline loops: CDR1 MNHEY, CDR2 SMNVEV (reference sequence). The CDR3 reads CASSYDRGNTGELFF. CDR3 DNA sequence: TGTGCCAGCAGTTACGACAGGGGGAACACCGGGGAGCTGTTTTTT.

The chain uses TRBV6-5 and TRBJ1-2, with no clear D. CDR3 length equals 10 residues. CDR1 and CDR2 from the germline V gene are MNHEY and SVGAGI. V lost 4 bases, J lost 11 bases, and 8 bases lay in between. DNA for the CDR3: TGTGCCAGCAGTTCTGTCAGATACACCTTC. The encoded protein is CASSSVRYTF.

The V gene is TRBV14, the J gene TRBJ2-7; D may be TRBD2 (6 bases). This CDR3 contains 15 residues. The germline V and J ends were trimmed by 2 bases and 0 bases, with 11 bases remaining between them. Per the germline V gene, CDR1 is SGHDN and CDR2 is FVKESK. DNA of the CDR3: TGTGCCAGCAGCCAACCCGGGAGATTCTCCTACGAGCAGTACTTC. Translating gives CASSQPGRFSYEQYF.

The CDR3 DNA reads as TGCGCCAGCAGCCAAGATCGGGAAGGTGGGCCTACCTACGAGCAGTACTTC. Encoded protein: CASSQDREGGPTYEQYF. This chain joins TRBV4-3 and TRBJ2-7; D perhaps matches TRBD2 (5 bases). Trimming took 0 bases from V and 2 from J, leaving 17 bases between them. The CDR3 is made up of 17 amino acids. Germline lookup yields CDR1 LGHNA and CDR2 YSLEER.

The chain combines TRBV5-4 with TRBJ1-2; D gene uncertain. In germline, CDR1 is SGHNT, CDR2 YYREEE (reference sequence). The V end was cut by 0 bases, the J end by 4 bases, with 10 bases between. The CDR3 loop spans 14 amino acids. This CDR3 reads CASSLEARTYGYTF. CDR3 DNA: TGTGCCAGCAGCTTGGAGGCCAGAACCTATGGCTACACCTTC.

Here the CDR3 DNA reads TGTGCCATCACCAAAGGGATTCAGAACACTGAAGCTTTCTTT. Translation: CAITKGIQNTEAFF. This rearrangement joins TRBV10-3 to TRBJ1-1; no clear D. CDR1 and CDR2 from the germline V gene are ENHRY and SYGVKD. The CDR3 runs to 14 residues. V lost 7 bases and J 1 base, leaving 13 bases between the germline ends.

The rearrangement uses TRBV28 and TRBJ1-2; 9 nucleotides agree with TRBD1. Germline assignment: CDR1 MDHEN and CDR2 SYDVKM. V shed 4 bases and J 0 bases; nucleotides not matched to a gene: 3. The CDR3 contains 15 residues. In nucleotides, the CDR3 is TGTGCCAGCAGTTGGGACAGGGTCTCTAACTATGGCTACACCTTC. The encoded protein is CASSWDRVSNYGYTF.

The chain has TRBV5-4 and TRBJ1-3; TRBD1 is a possible D gene (6 bases). The CDR3 extends over 16 amino acids. V lost 4 bases and J 0 bases, leaving 14 bases between the germline ends. CDR1 is SGHNT, CDR2 YYREEE, per germline (reference sequence). CDR3 protein: CASSQQGTLSGNTIYF. In nucleotides, the CDR3 is TGTGCCAGCAGCCAACAGGGTACCCTCTCTGGAAACACCATATATTTT.

The chain links TRBV7-2 to TRBJ1-1; D ambiguous. There are 13 residues in the CDR3. The germline V gene has CDR1 SGHTA and CDR2 FQGNSA. Trimming pared 5 bases from V and 1 base from J, leaving 8 bases between. The CDR3 DNA follows: TGTGCCAGCAGCCCGGAAGGGAACACTGAAGCTTTCTTT. Translating gives CASSPEGNTEAFF.

The chain has TRBV27 and TRBJ2-5; D gene uncertain. CDR1 and CDR2 (germline): MNHEY, SMNVEV (reference sequence). This CDR3 spans 15 amino acids. V was clipped by 5 bases and J by 1 base, with 14 bases between them. The CDR3 loop reads CASSHRTAGQETQYF. CDR3 bases: TGTGCCAGCAGTCATCGGACGGCAGGCCAAGAGACCCAGTACTTC.

The chain has TRBV7-9 and TRBJ2-3; 7 nucleotides line up with TRBD1. The length of the CDR3 is 18 residues. Germline assignment: CDR1 SEHNR and CDR2 FQNEAQ (reference sequence). The trim removed 7 bases at V and 3 bases at J, leaving 19 bases unmatched. The CDR3 protein is CASTSLAAGTVGTDTQYF. CDR3 nucleotide sequence: TGTGCCAGCACCTCCTTAGCAGCCGGGACAGTAGGGACAGATACGCAGTATTTT.

This chain joins TRBV18 and TRBJ2-6; D ambiguous. CDR3 size: 15 residues. V was pared by 3 bases and J by 3 bases, with 9 bases between. CDR1 KGHSH and CDR2 LQKENI come from the germline V gene. CDR3 region: CASSPEAFGANVLTF. The CDR3, as DNA: TGTGCCAGCTCACCGGAAGCGTTTGGGGCCAACGTCCTGACTTTC.

The chain joins TRBV2 to TRBJ1-1; TRBD1 matches at 7 bases. V gave up 6 bases and J gave up 0 bases; unmatched junction bases: 4. The germline V gene has CDR1 SNHLY and CDR2 FYNNEI. This CDR3 spans 14 amino acids. CDR3: CASSGDSLNTEAFF. The CDR3 coding sequence is TGTGCCAGCAGCGGGGACAGCTTGAACACTGAAGCTTTCTTT.

This sequence joins TRBV25-1 and TRBJ2-3; D not certain. Trimming cost V 4 bases and J 2 bases, with 1 base left between them. This CDR3 is built from 11 residues. Per germline, CDR1 MGHDK and CDR2 SYGVNS. The CDR3 here is CASSVTDTQYF. As DNA, the CDR3 is TGTGCCAGCAGTGTCACAGATACGCAGTATTTT. The variable domain in full, completed from reference TRBV25-1 and TRBJ2-3, reads EADIYQTPRYLVIGTGKKITLECSQTMGHDKMYWYQQDPGMELHLIHYSYGVNSTEKGDLSSESTVSRIRTEHFPLTLESARPSHTSQYLCASSVTDTQYFGPGTRLTVL.

In this sample, this clone turned up once. V usage is TRBV28 and J usage is TRBJ2-5; D gene unclear. Per the germline V gene, CDR1 is MDHEN and CDR2 is SYDVKM. The CDR3 consists of 13 residues. The V and J ends lost 6 bases and 6 bases respectively, with 14 bases between them. This CDR3 reads CASSPGGPQTQYF. The CDR3 nucleotides read TGTGCCAGCAGCCCGGGCGGACCACAGACCCAGTACTTC.

This clone was recorded once. This chain links TRBV3-1 (or the pseudogene TRBV3-2) with TRBJ1-1; D remains unclear. There are 14 residues in the CDR3. Germline V gene data show CDR1 as LGHDT and CDR2 as YNNKEL (reference sequence). Trimming took 1 base from V and 10 from J, leaving 16 bases between them. The CDR3 is CASSQATGTGVAFF. The CDR3 nucleotides are TGTGCCAGCAGCCAAGCGACGGGTACCGGGGTAGCTTTCTTT.

J is TRBJ1-1 and V is TRBV4-2; a possible D gene is TRBD1 (6 bases). The length of the CDR3 is 15 residues. Germline values: CDR1 LGHNA, CDR2 YNFKEQ. V lost 0 bases to trimming and J lost 1 base, with 9 bases between them. In nucleotides, the CDR3 is TGTGCCAGCAGCCAAGAAGGACAGTCGAACACTGAAGCTTTCTTT. Its protein is CASSQEGQSNTEAFF.

The chain is built from TRBV7-2 and TRBJ2-5, with TRBD1 as a possible D gene (5 bases). Germline V gene data show CDR1 as SGHTA and CDR2 as FQGNSA. The CDR3 is 15 residues long. Trimming stripped 2 bases from V and 4 bases from J, with 14 bases between. DNA of the CDR3: TGTGCCAGCAGCTTATACAGGACCTCCGGAGAGACCCAGTACTTC. This codes for CASSLYRTSGETQYF.

The chain employs TRBV9 and TRBJ1-2; 7 bases are a match to TRBD1. V shed 3 bases and J 8 bases; nucleotides not matched to a gene: 13. CDR3 length equals 15 residues. The V gene's germline CDR1 is SGDLS and CDR2 YYNGEE. The CDR3 DNA reads TGTGCCAGCAGCGGGAGATTGACAGGGCTAAGGGGCTACACCTTC. Translation gives CASSGRLTGLRGYTF. The full variable domain, its missing parts supplied by reference TRBV9 and TRBJ1-2, is DSGVTQTPKHLITATGQRVTLRCSPRSGDLSVYWYQQSLDQGLQFLIQYYNGEERAKGNILERFSAQQFPDLHSELNLSSLELGDSALYFCASSGRLTGLRGYTFGSGTRLTVV.

The V gene is TRBV6-1, the J gene TRBJ2-1, with D hard to call. CDR3 length equals 12 residues. The germline gives CDR1 MNHNS, CDR2 SASEGT. Trimming took off 1 base at V and 7 bases at J, with 5 bases between the two ends. The chain's CDR3 is CASSEGTNEQFF. In DNA, the CDR3 is TGTGCCAGCAGTGAAGGCACGAATGAGCAGTTCTTC.

The gene calls are TRBV6-5 and TRBJ2-1; D call uncertain. This CDR3 has 11 residues. The V end was cut by 6 bases, the J end by 8 bases, with 8 bases between. Germline V gene lookup returns CDR1 MNHEY and CDR2 SVGAGI. In nucleotides, the CDR3 is TGTGCCAGCAGGGGCGCCGATGAGCAGTTCTTC. Protein: CASRGADEQFF.

Turning to this clone: Other DNA variants within this sample encode the same CDR3. The chain joins TRBV5-1 to TRBJ2-7; TRBD1 matches at 8 bases. Germline CDR1 and CDR2: SGHRS and YFSETQ. The CDR3 covers 14 residues. Trimming at V came to 4 bases and at J to 0 bases, leaving 3 bases not matched to a gene. CDR3 bases: TGCGCCAGCAGCCTAGGACAGGGCTCCTACGAGCAGTACTTC. This codes for CASSLGQGSYEQYF.

The CDR3 nucleotides are TGCAGTGGTGAAGGCTCCTATGGCTACACCTTC. This codes for CSGEGSYGYTF. This sequence joins TRBV20-1 and TRBJ1-2; D ambiguous. CDR1 and CDR2 (germline): DFQATT, SNEGSKA (reference sequence). Trimming shortened V by 7 bases and J by 4 bases, and 10 bases separated the two germline ends. There are 11 residues in the CDR3.

Remarks on this clone: An end of the junction differs from the germline gene, which may be a read error. The chain carries TRBV20-1 and TRBJ2-1; D unresolved. CDR1 DFQATT and CDR2 SNEGSKA come from the germline V gene (reference sequence). The CDR3 covers 11 residues. The chain's CDR3 is CSVRAHNEQFF. CDR3 in DNA: TGCAGTGTTAGAGCGCACAATGAGCAGTTCTTC.

CDR3 loop: CASSGGSLLYEQYF. The CDR3 DNA follows: TGTGCCAGCAGTGGGGGGAGCCTGTTATACGAGCAGTACTTC. The chain couples TRBV2 to TRBJ2-7; either TRBD1 or TRBD2 may supply D (5 bases each). CDR3 length: 14 residues. V lost 4 bases and J 4 bases, leaving 14 bases between the germline ends. Germline CDR1 is SNHLY and CDR2 is FYNNEI.

The V and J genes are TRBV28 and TRBJ1-5; a possible D gene is TRBD1 (6 bases). The V gene lost 6 bases and the J gene lost 7 bases, with 16 bases spanning the gap. Germline values: CDR1 MDHEN, CDR2 SYDVKM. This CDR3 is 14 amino acids long. The CDR3 here is CASSAGGARQPQHF. The CDR3 region has the DNA TGTGCCAGCAGCGCCGGGGGGGCCCGGCAGCCCCAGCATTTT.

The chain is built from TRBV15 and TRBJ1-4; D remains ambiguous. V was shortened by 2 bases and J by 5 bases, with 9 bases between the two germline ends. Germline V gene sequence: CDR1 LNHNV, CDR2 YYDKDF (reference sequence). This CDR3 comprises 14 residues. The CDR3 DNA reads as TGTGCCACCAGCAGATCAACCCTGAATGAAAAACTGTTTTTT. As protein: CATSRSTLNEKLFF.

The rearrangement uses TRBV19 and TRBJ1-3; D possibly corresponds to TRBD1 (5 bases). The CDR3 loop spans 13 amino acids. Germline loops: CDR1 LNHDA, CDR2 SQIVND (reference sequence). V was shortened by 6 bases and J by 0 bases, with 6 bases between the two germline ends. The CDR3 loop reads CASRQVSGNTIYF. In DNA form, the CDR3 reads TGTGCCAGTAGACAGGTCTCTGGAAACACCATATATTTT.

The V gene is TRBV5-1, the J gene TRBJ1-3; D gene unclear. V dropped 0 bases and J dropped 0 bases, with 7 bases sitting between them. This CDR3 has 15 amino acids. Per the germline V gene, CDR1 is SGHRS and CDR2 is YFSETQ. This CDR3 reads CASSLAGVSGNTIYF. In nucleotides, the CDR3 is TGCGCCAGCAGCTTGGCCGGGGTCTCTGGAAACACCATATATTTT.